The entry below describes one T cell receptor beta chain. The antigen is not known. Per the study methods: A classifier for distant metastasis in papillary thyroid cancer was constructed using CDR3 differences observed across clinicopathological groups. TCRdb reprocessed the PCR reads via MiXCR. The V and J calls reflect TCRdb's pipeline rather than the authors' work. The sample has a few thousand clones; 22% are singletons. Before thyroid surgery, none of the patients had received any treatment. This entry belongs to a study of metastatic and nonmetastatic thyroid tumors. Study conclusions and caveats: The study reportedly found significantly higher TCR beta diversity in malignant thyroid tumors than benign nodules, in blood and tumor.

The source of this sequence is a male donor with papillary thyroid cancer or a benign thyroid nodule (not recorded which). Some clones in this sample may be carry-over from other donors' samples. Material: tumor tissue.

CDR3 DNA sequence: TGTGCCAGCCGTATAGACAGGGAAAATTCACCCCTCCACTTT. It is translated as CASRIDRENSPLHF. The chain couples TRBV27 to TRBJ1-6; 7 nucleotides match TRBD1. Germline V gene sequence: CDR1 MNHEY, CDR2 SMNVEV (reference sequence). CDR3 length: 14 residues. Germline trimming cut 8 bases from V and 7 bases from J; bases unmatched to any gene: 8.